This TCR beta chain was identified in a study of blood T cell repertoires in COVID-19. Whole-study context: T cells, B-cell-depleted T cells, or PBMCs provided the cDNA or gDNA that served as material.

CDR1 LGHNT and CDR2 FRNRAP come from the germline V gene. Trimming pared 2 bases from V and 2 bases from J, leaving 12 bases between. CDR3 length: 15 residues. Authors' processing steps: It was from reference gene primer amplification that nucleated cell counts were estimated. TCRdb's table, derived via immunoSEQ multiplex PCR, lists solely in-frame clones and lacks some. Clone size and the V and J calls come from that table; the DNA yielded D and trimming. This sample yields about 40,000 clones, of which approximately 88% are seen a single time; 9.8% belongs to the top ten. The clonotype was recovered from a human donor in a cohort sampled during active COVID-19. Source material: peripheral blood. The chain recombines TRBV12-5 with TRBJ1-1, with a possible D match to TRBD1 (6 bases). CDR3 in DNA: TGTGCTAGTGGTTTGCCACAGGGCGGAAACACTGAAGCTTTCTTT. Translated, it gives CASGLPQGGNTEAFF.